This T cell receptor beta chain is drawn from a study of shared clonotypes between healthy human individuals. Study-level points and caveats: Sequencing depth was a factor that was expected to affect clonotype sharing among donors. Clonotypes that were shared across a handful of donors made up around 5% of naive CD4 clonotypes.

Some clones are missing from TCRdb's copy, which holds only in-frame ones; the method was immunoSEQ multiplex PCR. The profile shows some 500,000 clones, about 96% of them singletons. Germline V CDR1 and CDR2: ENHRY, SYGVKD. V lost 6 bases and J lost 1, with 11 bases in between. The CDR3 sequence is 14 residues long. Concerning this clone: No antigen is known for it.

The material sequenced was naive CD4+ T cells sorted from blood. The sample's subset: CD45RA+ positively selected. This sequence was found in a woman in her twenties or thirties in good health. This chain connects TRBV10-3 to TRBJ2-3; D not resolved. CDR3 sequence reads: CAIRKGWGTDTQYF. CDR3 nucleotides: TGTGCCATCAGGAAAGGGTGGGGCACAGATACGCAGTATTTT.